This T cell receptor beta chain is drawn from a study of blood T cell repertoires in COVID-19. Trimming cost V 3 bases and J 0 bases, with 9 bases left between them. CDR1 and CDR2 from the germline V gene are SNHLY and FYNNEI. There are 14 residues in the CDR3. Sequencing used immunoSEQ multiplex PCR; TCRdb keeps in-frame clones, though not all of them. The repertoire holds about 70,000 clones, 81% seen once, with approximately 0.83% in the top ten. The sequence derives from a woman aged 70-85 years with acute or convalescent COVID-19. Material: peripheral blood. V gene TRBV2 combines with J gene TRBJ2-7, with D unclear. The DNA of the CDR3 is TGTGCCAGCAGTGAGGAGAAAACCTCCTACGAGCAGTACTTC. Protein product: CASSEEKTSYEQYF. The full variable domain, completed using reference TRBV2 and TRBJ2-7, is EPEVTQTPSHQVTQMGQEVILRCVPISNHLYFYWYRQILGQKVEFLVSFYNNEISEKSEIFDDQFSVERPDGSNFTLKIRSTKLEDSAMYFCASSEEKTSYEQYFGPGTRLTVT.